The 29 T cell receptor beta chains reported below all come from one sample, sequenced in a study of blood T cells in healthy people across ages. Next came a second PCR, run for about 6 to 12 cycles, which used a sample-barcoded 5' primer along with a J-beta primer mix. TCRdb processed the 5' RACE reads anew with MiXCR; each CDR3 protein has one entry. Of 1.5 million to 2 million distinct CDR3 sequences in the sample, approximately 30% are singletons; the top ten hold roughly 8.2%. Material for sequencing was blood. The receptors come from a woman in her 30s in good health.

This clonotype was counted once. An end of the junction differs from the germline gene, which may be a read error. The chain is built from TRBV6-1 and TRBJ2-1; D not certain. Germline V gives CDR1 MNHNS, CDR2 SASEGT. The CDR3 spans 14 residues. The DNA of the CDR3 is TGTGCCAGCAGATATCAGAGCTCCCACAATGAGCAGTTCTTC. As protein: CASRYQSSHNEQFF.

The chain recombines TRBV20-1 with TRBJ2-1; D is perhaps TRBD2 (6 bases). Looked up from germline, CDR1 is DFQATT and CDR2 is SNEGSKA (reference sequence). Deletions cut 5 bases from V and 2 bases from J, with 16 bases between. The CDR3 has 15 amino acids. In DNA, the CDR3 is TGCAGTGCTGTCCACGCGGGACTCCCCTACAATGAGCAGTTCTTC. This sequence encodes CSAVHAGLPYNEQFF.

For this clonotype: This likely reflects a read error, since a far larger clone is one base away. This rearrangement joins TRBV5-1 to TRBJ2-3; D call uncertain. Trimming took 0 bases from V and 7 from J, leaving 3 bases between them. The CDR3 runs 11 residues. Germline CDR1 SGHRS, CDR2 YFSETQ. As DNA, the CDR3 is TGCGCCAGCAGCTTGGAATATACGCAGTATTTT. The encoded protein is CASSLEYTQYF.

The chain recombines TRBV29-1 with TRBJ1-1, with D tentatively TRBD1 (6 bases). Germline V gives CDR1 SQVTM, CDR2 ANQGSEA. The CDR3 runs to 14 residues. Trimming pared 3 bases from V and 11 bases from J, leaving 22 bases between. As DNA, the CDR3 is TGCAGCGTTGACACACCGTCAGTCAGGGGTGAGGCTTTCTTT. Its translation is CSVDTPSVRGEAFF. The whole variable domain, filled in from reference TRBV29-1 and TRBJ1-1, reads SAVISQKPSRDICQRGTSLTIQCQVDSQVTMMFWYRQQPGQSLTLIATANQGSEATYESGFVIDKFPISRPNLTFSTLTVSNMSPEDSSIYLCSVDTPSVRGEAFFGQGTRLTVV.

The chain recombines TRBV29-1 with TRBJ1-1; D possibly corresponds to TRBD1 (6 bases). The CDR3 length is 14 residues. From germline, CDR1 is SQVTM and CDR2 ANQGSEA. Trimming removed 5 bases at V and 1 base at J, with 14 bases between. CDR3 nucleotides: TGCAGCGTTACTCGACAGGAGCCGAACACTGAAGCTTTCTTT. Its translation is CSVTRQEPNTEAFF.

This clonotype showed up many times. The chain carries TRBV20-1 and TRBJ2-5, with D hard to call. Looked up from germline, CDR1 is DFQATT and CDR2 is SNEGSKA (reference sequence). The CDR3 runs 14 residues. The germline V and J ends were trimmed by 3 bases and 4 bases, with 15 bases remaining between them. CDR3: CSARPPAIGETQYF. The DNA for the CDR3 is TGCAGTGCTAGGCCCCCGGCGATTGGAGAGACCCAGTACTTC.

This clonotype was picked up a small number of times. The V and J genes are TRBV7-9 and TRBJ1-1; 11 positions match TRBD1. J gave up 5 bases and V 5 bases, and 13 bases lay outside the gene matches. Germline lookup yields CDR1 SEHNR and CDR2 FQNEAQ (reference sequence). The CDR3 length is 17 residues. CDR3: CASSTRTGGEHRTEAFF. The CDR3 DNA reads TGTGCCAGCAGCACCCGGACAGGGGGCGAACATAGGACTGAAGCTTTCTTT.

The chain links TRBV6-2 or TRBV6-3 to TRBJ1-2; a possible D gene is TRBD1 (5 bases). The CDR3 totals 12 residues. Trimming shortened V by 4 bases and J by 8 bases, and 11 bases separated the two germline ends. Germline CDR1 and CDR2: MNHEY and SVGEGT. Here the CDR3 reads CASSSREDGYTF. The CDR3 nucleotides read TGTGCCAGCAGTTCCAGGGAAGACGGCTACACCTTC.

The chain combines TRBV2 with TRBJ2-1; D might be TRBD1 or TRBD2, each matching 5 bases. CDR1 is SNHLY and CDR2 is FYNNEI in the germline V gene. The length of the CDR3 is 13 residues. The V end was cut by 1 base, the J end by 12 bases, with 13 bases between. The CDR3 loop reads CASSEETRGRQFF. CDR3 coding DNA: TGTGCCAGCAGTGAAGAAACGAGGGGAAGGCAGTTCTTC.

This clonotype was seen repeatedly, ten times or more. A read error may produce the germline difference seen at one junction end. The chain has TRBV5-1 and TRBJ2-7, with 8 bases lining up with TRBD1. Germline V lookup: CDR1 SGHRS, CDR2 YFSETQ. This CDR3 is 14 amino acids long. CDR3 region: CASSLDRGFYEQYF. Written as DNA, the CDR3 is TGTGCCAGCAGCCTAGACAGGGGCTTCTACGAGCAGTACTTC.

The V gene is TRBV5-1, the J gene TRBJ1-6; TRBD1 might be the D (5 bases). In germline, CDR1 is SGHRS, CDR2 YFSETQ. The CDR3 extends over 14 amino acids. V was shortened by 5 bases and J by 5 bases, with 11 bases between the two germline ends. CDR3 nucleotides: TGCGCCAGCAGGCCCGGGACCCATAATTCACCCCTCCACTTT. It is translated as CASRPGTHNSPLHF.

This clonotype was observed once. The chain links TRBV7-9 to TRBJ2-3, with 7 bases fitting TRBD1. CDR3 length: 15 amino acids. Germline CDR1 SEHNR, CDR2 FQNEAQ (reference sequence). The V and J ends lost 3 bases and 2 bases, in that order; junction bases with no gene match: 5. The CDR3 reads CASSFKGQYTDTQYF. DNA for the CDR3: TGTGCCAGCAGCTTTAAGGGACAGTACACAGATACGCAGTATTTT.

This clonotype was detected a few times. The chain couples TRBV6-1 to TRBJ2-1, with 7 bases lining up with TRBD1. The CDR3 contains 13 residues. CDR1 and CDR2 from the germline V gene are MNHNS and SASEGT. Germline trimming cut 4 bases from V and 8 bases from J; bases unmatched to any gene: 5. CDR3 loop: CASSGQGEHEQFF. CDR3 nucleotides: TGTGCCAGCAGTGGACAGGGTGAGCATGAGCAGTTCTTC.

This clonotype has ten or more counts. This chain joins TRBV24-1 and TRBJ2-5; D might be TRBD1 (6 bases). Germline assignment: CDR1 KGHDR and CDR2 SFDVKD. The CDR3 extends over 12 amino acids. Trimming took off 3 bases at V and 5 bases at J, with 6 bases between the two ends. The DNA for the CDR3 is TGTGCCACCAGTGATGACAGGGAGACCCAGTACTTC. Its protein product is CATSDDRETQYF.

This CDR3 reads CASRRDREKGGELFF. CDR3 DNA sequence: TGTGCCAGCAGACGGGACAGGGAGAAGGGCGGGGAGCTGTTTTTT. The chain is built from TRBV2 and TRBJ2-2; 9 bases map to TRBD1. V gave up 6 bases and J gave up 7 bases; unmatched junction bases: 9. Germline V gene lookup returns CDR1 SNHLY and CDR2 FYNNEI. The CDR3 spans 15 residues.

As concerns this clonotype: Relative to the germline gene, one junction end is altered; a read error may explain this. The chain is built from TRBV12-3 or TRBV12-4 and TRBJ2-4; D is possibly TRBD1 (5 bases). The CDR3 runs to 15 residues. The CDR3 nucleotides are TGTGCCAGCAGTGCGGCAGGGTCACCCAAAAACATTCGGTACTTC. This codes for CASSAAGSPKNIRYF.

The rearrangement links TRBV10-3 to TRBJ2-5, with 8 bases that match TRBD1. The end of the DNA fits TRBJ2-7 better, so the J call may be wrong. The germline V gene has CDR1 ENHRY and CDR2 SYGVKD. The CDR3 loop spans 14 amino acids. CDR3 bases: TGTGCCGCAACCCCGGGACAGGACTCCTACGAGCAGTACTTC. This encodes CAATPGQDSYEQYF.

This clonotype was seen at least ten times. The rearrangement uses TRBV6-1 and TRBJ1-5; no clear D. Germline-derived CDR1 and CDR2 are MNHNS and SASEGT. With 3 bases removed from V and 4 bases from J, the gap between germline ends came to 7 bases. This CDR3 region has 13 residues. CDR3 residues: CASSDDENQPQHF. The CDR3 DNA sequence: TGTGCCAGCAGTGATGATGAAAATCAGCCCCAGCATTTT.

This clonotype has at least ten counts. The rearrangement joins TRBV29-1 to TRBJ2-7; 7 bases align to TRBD1. There are 13 residues in the CDR3. After removal of 2 bases from V and 1 base from J, the junction contained 2 bases not matched to a gene. CDR1 and CDR2 (germline): SQVTM, ANQGSEA. The CDR3, as DNA: TGCAGCGTTGAATCGGACAGGTCCTACGAGCAGTACTTC. Translated, it gives CSVESDRSYEQYF.

The rearrangement links TRBV9 to TRBJ2-1; D is unresolved. Trimming left V 3 bases short and J 6 bases short, with 10 bases between. The V gene's germline CDR1 is SGDLS and CDR2 YYNGEE. The CDR3 has 13 residues. The CDR3 loop reads CASSEAPSNEQFF. CDR3 nucleotide sequence: TGTGCCAGCAGCGAAGCACCTTCCAATGAGCAGTTCTTC.

The V gene is TRBV10-3, the J gene TRBJ2-2, with TRBD1 as a possible D gene (6 bases). This CDR3 spans 15 amino acids. Trimming removed 4 bases at V and 2 bases at J, with 11 bases between. Per the germline V gene, CDR1 is ENHRY and CDR2 is SYGVKD. The CDR3 DNA follows: TGTGCCATCAGTGGGACAGTTATTAACACCGGGGAGCTGTTTTTT. Protein: CAISGTVINTGELFF.

There are a few counts of this clonotype. The chain uses TRBV3-1 and TRBJ1-5, with a weak D call TRBD1 (5 bases). V lost 0 bases and J lost 0, with 9 bases in between. Germline V CDR1 and CDR2: LGHDT, YNNKEL (reference sequence). The CDR3 sequence is 16 residues long. For the CDR3, the DNA is TGTGCCAGCAGCCAAGAATGGCAGGGTAGCAATCAGCCCCAGCATTTT. Amino acid sequence: CASSQEWQGSNQPQHF.

The sample holds many counts of this clonotype. V is TRBV7-2 and J is TRBJ2-7; 11 bases agree with TRBD2. Germline trimming cut 1 base from V and 4 bases from J; bases unmatched to any gene: 6. Germline V gene sequence: CDR1 SGHTA, CDR2 FQGNSA. The CDR3 extends over 16 amino acids. The CDR3 DNA reads as TGTGCCAGCAGCTTAGGGGTAGCGGGAGGGCCTTACGAGCAGTACTTC. It yields the protein CASSLGVAGGPYEQYF.

With respect to this clonotype: A much larger clone differs by one base, so this may be a read error. V is TRBV10-3 and J is TRBJ2-7; maybe TRBD2 (5 bases). The DNA end lines up better with TRBJ2-5; the J call may be wrong. Germline V gives CDR1 ENHRY, CDR2 SYGVKD. The CDR3 consists of 12 residues. The CDR3 sequence is CASSESEVTQYF. Written as DNA, the CDR3 is TGTGCCAGCAGTGAGTCGGAGGTGACCCAGTACTTC.

The gene calls are TRBV29-1 and TRBJ1-1; D possibly corresponds to TRBD1 (6 bases). V was clipped by 3 bases and J by 6 bases, with 11 bases between them. CDR3 length: 12 amino acids. Germline V CDR1 and CDR2: SQVTM, ANQGSEA. CDR3 amino acids: CSVEGAKAEAFF. As DNA, the CDR3 is TGCAGCGTTGAGGGGGCCAAGGCTGAAGCTTTCTTT.

J is TRBJ2-3 and V is TRBV20-1; 8 nucleotides align to TRBD2. In germline, CDR1 is DFQATT, CDR2 SNEGSKA (reference sequence). V shed 3 bases, J shed 4 bases, and the junction held 15 bases outside the gene matches. This CDR3 is built from 17 residues. In DNA form, the CDR3 reads TGCAGTGCTAGCGCCAGAGCCGGGACTAGGGCAGCAGATACGCAGTATTTT. Encoded protein: CSASARAGTRAADTQYF.

This clonotype occurred a few times. V usage is TRBV4-3 and J usage is TRBJ2-6, with 7 bases aligning to TRBD1. From germline, CDR1 is LGHNA and CDR2 YSLEER. The J segment lost 2 bases and the V segment lost 3 bases, leaving 4 bases of the junction unmatched. The CDR3 is 16 amino acids. Written as DNA, the CDR3 is TGCGCCAGCAGCCACGCCGGACAGGCTGGGGCCAACGTCCTGACTTTC. Translation gives CASSHAGQAGANVLTF.

The CDR3 nucleotides read TGCAGTGCTAGTGTGGCCTGGGACGAGCAGTACTTC. It yields the protein CSASVAWDEQYF. This rearrangement joins TRBV20-1 to TRBJ2-7; no clear D. The CDR3 has 12 amino acids. V was pared by 3 bases and J by 5 bases, with 11 bases between. CDR1 DFQATT and CDR2 SNEGSKA come from the germline V gene (reference sequence).

This clonotype showed up just a few times. The genes are TRBV7-9 and TRBJ1-1; a weak D match, TRBD1 (6 bases). The CDR3 extends over 17 amino acids. Per the germline V gene, CDR1 is SEHNR and CDR2 is FQNEAQ (reference sequence). V was clipped by 5 bases and J by 7 bases, with 26 bases between them. CDR3 region: CASSPGNPGARVGEAFF. CDR3 coding DNA: TGTGCCAGCAGCCCAGGAAATCCAGGGGCGCGGGTGGGTGAAGCTTTCTTT. The full variable domain, completed using reference TRBV7-9 and TRBJ1-1, is DTGVSQNPRHKITKRGQNVTFRCDPISEHNRLYWYRQTLGQGPEFLTYFQNEAQLEKSRLLSDRFSAERPKGSFSTLEIQRTEQGDSAMYLCASSPGNPGARVGEAFFGQGTRLTVV.